The clone carrying this TCR beta chain has just one count. These data are taken from a study of cytomegalovirus exposure and HLA in healthy donors. The PCR ran on 60 Vbeta and 13 Jbeta primers. Produced via immunoSEQ multiplex PCR; TCRdb's table is partial and in-frame only. The sample lists about 170,000 clones, around 76% seen once, with about 2% in the top ten. V was clipped by 7 bases and J by 0 bases; unmatched bases: 15. CDR3 length: 17 residues. Germline CDR1 is SGHTS and CDR2 is YDEGEE. Sequencing input: PBMCs. This sequence originates from a female donor in good health and CMV-seronegative. The chain has TRBV5-8 and TRBJ2-5, with 7 positions matching TRBD2. CDR3 residues: CASAASLGRGDQETQYF. The DNA for the CDR3 is TGTGCCAGCGCCGCTAGTCTGGGGAGGGGTGACCAAGAGACCCAGTACTTC.